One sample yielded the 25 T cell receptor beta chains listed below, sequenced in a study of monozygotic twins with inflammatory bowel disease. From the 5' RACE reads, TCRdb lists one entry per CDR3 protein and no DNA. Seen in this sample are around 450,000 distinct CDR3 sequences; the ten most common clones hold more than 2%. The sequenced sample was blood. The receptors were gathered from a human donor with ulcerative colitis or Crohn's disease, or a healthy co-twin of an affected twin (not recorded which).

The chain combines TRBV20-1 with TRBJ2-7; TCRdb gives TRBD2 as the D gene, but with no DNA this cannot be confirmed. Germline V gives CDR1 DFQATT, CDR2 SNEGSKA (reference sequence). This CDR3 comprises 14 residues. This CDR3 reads CSARMGQRAYEQYF.

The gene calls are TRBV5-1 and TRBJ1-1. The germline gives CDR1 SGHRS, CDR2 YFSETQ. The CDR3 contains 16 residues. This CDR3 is CASSRRQVDTDTEAFF.

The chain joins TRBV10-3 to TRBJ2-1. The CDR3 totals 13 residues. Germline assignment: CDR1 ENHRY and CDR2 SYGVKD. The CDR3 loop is CAIWAGVENEQFF.

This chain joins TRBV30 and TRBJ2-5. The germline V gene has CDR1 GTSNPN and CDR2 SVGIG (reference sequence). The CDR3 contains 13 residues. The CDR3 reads CAWSVTVQETQYF.

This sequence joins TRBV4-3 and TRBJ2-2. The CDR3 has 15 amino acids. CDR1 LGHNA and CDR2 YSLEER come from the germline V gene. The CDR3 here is CASSQDYRVIGELFF.

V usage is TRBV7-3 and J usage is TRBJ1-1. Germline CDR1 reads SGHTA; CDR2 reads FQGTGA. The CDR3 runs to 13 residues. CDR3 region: CASSRDYNTEAFF.

CDR3 loop: CASSQPRTGTYEQYF. V is TRBV4-1 and J is TRBJ2-7; the D call of TRBD1 rests on TCRdb alone, since no DNA is present to check it. The CDR3 spans 15 residues. CDR1 is MGHRA, CDR2 YSYEKL, per germline.

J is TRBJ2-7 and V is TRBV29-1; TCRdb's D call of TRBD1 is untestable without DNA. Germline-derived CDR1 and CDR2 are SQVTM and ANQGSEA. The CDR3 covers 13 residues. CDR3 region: CSVGQGVSYEQYF.

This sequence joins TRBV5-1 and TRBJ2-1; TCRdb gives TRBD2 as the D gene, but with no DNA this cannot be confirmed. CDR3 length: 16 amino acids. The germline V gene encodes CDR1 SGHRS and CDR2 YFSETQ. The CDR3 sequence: CASQDIARVGANEQFF.

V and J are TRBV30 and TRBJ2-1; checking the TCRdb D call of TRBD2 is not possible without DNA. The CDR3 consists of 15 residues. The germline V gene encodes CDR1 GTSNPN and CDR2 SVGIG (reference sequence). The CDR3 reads CAFGASGAYYNEQFF. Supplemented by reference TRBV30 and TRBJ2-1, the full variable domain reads SQTIHQWPATLVQPVGSPLSLECTVEGTSNPNLYWYRQAAGRGLQLLFYSVGIGQISSEVPQNLSASRPQDRQFILSSKKLLLSDSGFYLCAFGASGAYYNEQFFGPGTRLTVL.

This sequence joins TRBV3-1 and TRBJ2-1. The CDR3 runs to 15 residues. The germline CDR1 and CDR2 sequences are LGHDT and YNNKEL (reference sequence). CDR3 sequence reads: CASSQEGRYYNEQFF.

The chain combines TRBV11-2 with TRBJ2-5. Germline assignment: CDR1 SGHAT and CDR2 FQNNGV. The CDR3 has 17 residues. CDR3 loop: CASSLEPLRMLQETQYF.

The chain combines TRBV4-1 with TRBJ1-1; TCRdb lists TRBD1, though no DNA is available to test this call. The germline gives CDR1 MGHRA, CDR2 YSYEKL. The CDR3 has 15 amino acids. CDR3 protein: CASSYRALGTTEAFF.

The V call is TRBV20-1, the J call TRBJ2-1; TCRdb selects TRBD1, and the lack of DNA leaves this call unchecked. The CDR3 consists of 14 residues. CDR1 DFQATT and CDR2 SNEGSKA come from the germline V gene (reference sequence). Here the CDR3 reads CSAAGTGTYNEQFF.

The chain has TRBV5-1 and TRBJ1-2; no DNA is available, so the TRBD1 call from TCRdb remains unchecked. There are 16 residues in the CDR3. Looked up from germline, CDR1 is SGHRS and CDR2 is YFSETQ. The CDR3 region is CASSSEGGPRHYGYTF.

CDR3 loop: CASSGRGQGDYGYTF. The chain has TRBV6-1 and TRBJ1-2; the D call from TCRdb, TRBD1, cannot be confirmed without DNA. CDR3 length: 15 residues. Germline values: CDR1 MNHNS, CDR2 SASEGT.

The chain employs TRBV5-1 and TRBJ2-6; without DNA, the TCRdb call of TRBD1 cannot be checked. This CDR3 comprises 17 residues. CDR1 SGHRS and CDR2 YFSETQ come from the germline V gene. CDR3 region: CASSSSTGGSGANVLTF.

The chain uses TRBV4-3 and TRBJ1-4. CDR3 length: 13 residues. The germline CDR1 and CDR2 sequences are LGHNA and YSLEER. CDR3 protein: CASSQEGLEKLFF.

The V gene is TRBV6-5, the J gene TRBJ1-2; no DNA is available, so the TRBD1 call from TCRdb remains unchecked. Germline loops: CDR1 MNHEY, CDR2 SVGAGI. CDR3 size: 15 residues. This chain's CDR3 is CASSSPRTGGYGYTF.

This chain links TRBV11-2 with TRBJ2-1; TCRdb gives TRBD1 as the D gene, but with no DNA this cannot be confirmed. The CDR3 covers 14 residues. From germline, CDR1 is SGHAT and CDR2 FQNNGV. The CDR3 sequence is CASSLDPGTHEQFF.

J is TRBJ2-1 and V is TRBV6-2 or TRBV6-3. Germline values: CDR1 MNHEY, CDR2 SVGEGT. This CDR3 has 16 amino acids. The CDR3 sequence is CASSYGNPAFYNEQFF.

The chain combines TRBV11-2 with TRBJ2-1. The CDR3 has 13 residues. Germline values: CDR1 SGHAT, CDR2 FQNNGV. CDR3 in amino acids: CASSLSLDNEQFF.

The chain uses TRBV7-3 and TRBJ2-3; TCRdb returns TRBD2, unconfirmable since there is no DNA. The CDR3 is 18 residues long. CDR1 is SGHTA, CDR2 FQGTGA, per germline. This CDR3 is CASSSTGRTSGGRDTQYF. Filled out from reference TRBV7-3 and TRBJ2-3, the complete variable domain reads GAGVSQTPSNKVTEKGKYVELRCDPISGHTALYWYRQSLGQGPEFLIYFQGTGAADDSGLPNDRFFAVRPEGSVSTLKIQRTERGDSAVYLCASSSTGRTSGGRDTQYFGPGTRLTVL.

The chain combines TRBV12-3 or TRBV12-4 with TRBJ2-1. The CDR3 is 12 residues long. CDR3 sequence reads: CASSTDYNEQFF.

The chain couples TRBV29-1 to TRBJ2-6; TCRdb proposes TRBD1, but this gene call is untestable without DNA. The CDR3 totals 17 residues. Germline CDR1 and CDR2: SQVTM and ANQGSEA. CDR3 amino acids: CSVATGRKESGANVLTF.